These T cell receptor beta chains were read from a single sample in a study of CD8 T cells in Susac syndrome. One entry per CDR3 protein results from TCRdb running MiXCR on the immunoSEQ multiplex PCR reads. The sample lists 150,000 to 200,000 distinct CDR3 sequences, roughly 95% occurring once. Material: CD4+ T cells from PBMCs. These receptors all stem from a human donor with multiple sclerosis. CDR3s include the opening cysteine and the closing phenylalanine or tryptophan. Each record gives: CDR3 length, J gene, V gene, clone size, CDR3 protein. Clone size appears in some rows only: once, few, many, or a class for an expanded clone.

16 | TRBJ1-2 | TRBV6-2/TRBV6-3 | once | CASRRPTGLDYYGYTF
15 | TRBJ2-5 | TRBV25-1 | - | CASSDLQEYQETQYF
12 | TRBJ1-1 | TRBV29-1 | - | CSVGNRGTEAFF
17 | TRBJ2-1 | TRBV27 | - | CASSGRGTALRNNEQFF
13 | TRBJ1-3 | TRBV25-1 | - | CASSRILGNTIYF
15 | TRBJ1-2 | TRBV27 | - | CASSWGGTRFRGYTF
14 | TRBJ2-7 | TRBV28 | - | CASNGVRGIYEQYF
14 | TRBJ1-5 | TRBV12-3/TRBV12-4 | - | CASSLTGGVQPQHF
15 | TRBJ2-5 | TRBV3-1 | - | CASSQDLAGPETQYF
14 | TRBJ1-1 | TRBV27 | - | CASSLDGDDTEAFF
14 | TRBJ1-5 | TRBV20-1 | - | CSAFDRGVSQPQHF